This paragraph covers one TCR beta chain sequence. This sample was taken from a study of T cell changes during pregnancy in multiple sclerosis. Germline CDR1 reads MDHEN; CDR2 reads SYDVKM. The CDR3 spans 15 residues. Between the trimmed V and J ends, which lost 5 bases and 4 bases, there was a span of 17 bases. Repertoires were generated with immunoSEQ multiplex PCR, while TCRdb's copy carries only in-frame clones and drops some. Here the sample spans 35,000 or so clones, 89% being singletons. This TCR was recovered from a female donor with multiple sclerosis, enrolled in a pregnancy study. V and J are TRBV28 and TRBJ1-1; D is possibly TRBD1 (6 bases). Sequencing was performed on CD8+ T cells from peripheral blood mononuclear cells, taken in the third trimester of pregnancy. The CDR3 region is CASSLSAGDRTEAFF. CDR3 DNA sequence: TGTGCCAGCAGTCTCTCGGCAGGGGACCGCACTGAAGCTTTCTTT.